The clone carrying this TCR beta chain ranks as medium-sized. In the authors' workflow: Nucleated cell counts were estimated from reference gene primer amplification. The assay was immunoSEQ multiplex PCR, and TCRdb's table has in-frame clones only and misses some. That table is the source of V, J and clone size, and D and trimming were worked out from the DNA. The sample contains roughly 76,000 clones, roughly 74% of which appear only once. Trimming left V 0 bases short and J 3 bases short, with 12 bases between. Germline CDR1 and CDR2: WNHNN and SYGVQD (reference sequence). This CDR3 has 15 residues. This sample is part of a study of blood T cell repertoires in COVID-19. Background on the study: The study drew acute and convalescent COVID-19 samples from the United States, Italy and Spain. The analysed material was cDNA or gDNA that came from T cells, B-cell-depleted T cells, or PBMCs.

The rearrangement uses TRBV10-1 and TRBJ2-7, with D tentatively TRBD1 (6 bases). The sequence was obtained from a human donor in a cohort sampled during active COVID-19. Sequenced: peripheral blood. Here the CDR3 reads CASSESVTGIYEQYF. The DNA of the CDR3 is TGCGCCAGCAGTGAGTCAGTAACAGGGATCTACGAGCAGTACTTC.